This T cell receptor beta chain was sequenced for a study of blood T cells in healthy people across ages. This CDR3 has 12 amino acids. Germline V gene lookup returns CDR1 SQVTM and CDR2 ANQGSEA. V lost 7 bases to trimming and J lost 2 bases, with 6 bases between them. In its sample, this clonotype was seen many times. The second PCR ran about 6 to 11 cycles with a sample-barcoded 5' primer and J-beta primers. TCRdb itself ran the 5' RACE reads through MiXCR, one entry per CDR3 protein. The data hold fewer than 700,000 distinct CDR3 sequences, with around two fifths observed a single time. The chain combines TRBV29-1 with TRBJ2-6, with no clear D. The TCR comes from a man at least 80 years old in good health. Sequencing was performed on blood. In DNA form, the CDR3 reads TGCAGCGCCGAGGCTGGGGCCAACGTCCTGACTTTC. It specifies CSAEAGANVLTF.